Following are 28 T cell receptor beta chains from one sample sequenced in a study of T-cell memory formation after mild COVID-19. TCRdb reprocessed the 5' RACE reads via MiXCR and lists one record per CDR3 protein. In the table there are around 100,000 distinct CDR3 sequences, over 8.5% of which are singletons. Sequencing used PBMCs or a T cell subset sorted from them (not recorded which). These receptors all come from a man younger than 30 who had mild COVID-19 (a few samples of this study predate the infection). Cell type and time point are not known.

CDR3 in amino acids: CASSEGQGKAFF. The DNA for the CDR3 is TGTGCCAGCAGCGAGGGACAGGGGAAAGCTTTCTTT. V gene TRBV9 combines with J gene TRBJ1-1; TRBD1 agrees at 10 bases. The CDR3 extends over 12 amino acids. The germline gives CDR1 SGDLS, CDR2 YYNGEE. Trimming removed 3 bases from V and 9 bases from J; junction bases left unmatched: 2.

This clonotype was counted only a few times. The chain joins TRBV6-5 to TRBJ1-4; D remains unclear. The CDR3 totals 15 residues. The germline gives CDR1 MNHEY, CDR2 SVGAGI. V was pared by 2 bases and J by 4 bases, with 11 bases between. The CDR3 nucleotides are TGTGCCAGCAGTTACGATGTGGGCGGTAATGAAAAACTGTTTTTT. It encodes CASSYDVGGNEKLFF.

The chain recombines TRBV7-9 with TRBJ1-4, with D possibly being TRBD1 (5 bases). This CDR3 comprises 13 residues. V lost 5 bases, J lost 7 bases, and 11 bases lay in between. Looked up from germline, CDR1 is SEHNR and CDR2 is FQNEAQ (reference sequence). The CDR3 DNA is TGTGCCAGCAGCCTCGGCAGGGCTGAAAAACTGTTTTTT. Protein: CASSLGRAEKLFF.

This clonotype was counted a few times. This chain uses TRBV12-3 or TRBV12-4 with TRBJ1-2, with D perhaps matching TRBD1 (5 bases). V was shortened by 5 bases and J by 8 bases, with 15 bases between the two germline ends. The CDR3 spans 13 residues. CDR3 loop: CASSLDTARGYTF. The CDR3 nucleotides are TGTGCCAGCAGTCTGGACACCGCTCGGGGCTACACCTTC.

The sample holds a few counts of this clonotype. This sequence joins TRBV29-1 and TRBJ2-5, with D unclear. The CDR3 runs 12 residues. V gave up 3 bases and J gave up 0 bases, with 5 bases separating them. Germline V gene lookup returns CDR1 SQVTM and CDR2 ANQGSEA. The CDR3 here is CSVDTNQETQYF. Here the CDR3 DNA reads TGCAGCGTTGATACAAACCAAGAGACCCAGTACTTC.

The CDR3 nucleotides read TGTGCCAGCAGCAGCGGACTAGCGGGGGACACGAACACCGGGGAGCTGTTTTTT. Its translation is CASSSGLAGDTNTGELFF. V gene TRBV7-9 combines with J gene TRBJ2-2, with 13 bases fitting TRBD2. Unmatched junction bases numbered 6, after V lost 5 bases and J lost 0 bases. Germline V lookup: CDR1 SEHNR, CDR2 FQNEAQ (reference sequence). CDR3 length: 18 residues.

This clonotype was detected ten times or more. The chain recombines TRBV24-1 with TRBJ2-3, with 8 positions matching TRBD2. The junction had 12 bases not matched to a gene; V was cut back by 10 bases and J by 4 bases. This CDR3 is built from 15 residues. The germline V gene encodes CDR1 KGHDR and CDR2 SFDVKD. In DNA form, the CDR3 reads TGTGCCACTTCACCGAGAGCGGGGGCTGCAGATACGCAGTATTTT. Amino acids: CATSPRAGAADTQYF.

The chain employs TRBV4-2 and TRBJ1-1; D is possibly TRBD1 (6 bases). CDR3 length equals 17 residues. The V and J ends lost 0 bases and 1 base respectively, with 15 bases between them. Germline values: CDR1 LGHNA, CDR2 YNFKEQ. CDR3 coding DNA: TGTGCCAGCAGCCAAGATCCGCGGGACACCCAGAACACTGAAGCTTTCTTT. Amino acids: CASSQDPRDTQNTEAFF.

This clonotype was counted between two and nine times. This chain connects TRBV7-9 to TRBJ2-5; D possibly corresponds to TRBD1 (6 bases). The germline V gene has CDR1 SEHNR and CDR2 FQNEAQ (reference sequence). The CDR3 length is 14 residues. V lost 3 bases and J lost 4, with 12 bases in between. The CDR3 here is CASSFLARGETQYF. The CDR3 nucleotides are TGTGCCAGCAGCTTTTTAGCCAGGGGAGAGACCCAGTACTTC.

The gene calls are TRBV7-2 and TRBJ2-5; D is undetermined. Per germline, CDR1 SGHTA and CDR2 FQGNSA. Trimming removed 0 bases from V and 4 bases from J, with 9 bases in between. The CDR3 length is 14 residues. For the CDR3, the DNA is TGTGCCAGCAGCTTAGCGCGATCCCTAGAGACCCAGTACTTC. This sequence encodes CASSLARSLETQYF.

This clonotype was seen more than once but under ten times. This sequence joins TRBV4-1 and TRBJ2-2, with 10 bases fitting TRBD2. The V gene end was trimmed by 4 bases and the J gene end by 8 bases; junction bases not matched to a gene: 7. CDR3 size: 15 residues. Germline lookup yields CDR1 MGHRA and CDR2 YSYEKL. This chain's CDR3 is CASSPSGGAAGELFF. The CDR3 DNA is TGCGCCAGCAGCCCGAGCGGGGGGGCAGCTGGGGAGCTGTTTTTT.

This clonotype appeared a few times. The rearrangement joins TRBV4-1 to TRBJ1-1, with 9 bases that match TRBD1. CDR1 is MGHRA and CDR2 is YSYEKL in the germline V gene. With 4 bases clipped from V and 5 bases from J, the junction kept 23 bases outside the gene matches. The CDR3 loop spans 20 amino acids. The CDR3 nucleotides are TGCGCCAGCAGCCTCTCCCCCAGAGGACAGGGGTCCTTCTGGGGGACTGAAGCTTTCTTT. Amino acids: CASSLSPRGQGSFWGTEAFF.

This clonotype turned up a few times. The J gene is TRBJ2-1, the V gene TRBV29-1, with D unclear. This CDR3 comprises 14 residues. The V gene's germline CDR1 is SQVTM and CDR2 ANQGSEA. Trimming took off 0 bases at V and 4 bases at J, with 10 bases between the two ends. The CDR3, as DNA: TGCAGCGTTGAAGATCGGCCCGTTTACAATGAGCAGTTCTTC. Protein product: CSVEDRPVYNEQFF.

This clonotype came up a few times. This chain joins TRBV7-9 and TRBJ2-6, with D tentatively TRBD1 (7 bases). This CDR3 spans 14 amino acids. With 11 bases removed from V and 4 bases from J, the gap between germline ends came to 15 bases. Germline V gene sequence: CDR1 SEHNR, CDR2 FQNEAQ (reference sequence). The CDR3 nucleotides are TGTGCCGACGGAGGGGGCGCCGGGGCCAACGTCCTGACTTTC. It yields the protein CADGGGAGANVLTF.

This chain connects TRBV7-6 to TRBJ2-7, with D possibly TRBD1 on 6 matching bases. The germline CDR1 and CDR2 sequences are SGHVS and FNYEAQ. The CDR3 has 16 residues. The V and J ends lost 0 bases and 4 bases respectively, with 16 bases between them. The CDR3 sequence: CASSLAGVQGTYEQYF. CDR3 bases: TGTGCCAGCAGCTTAGCCGGGGTGCAGGGGACGTACGAGCAGTACTTC.

This clonotype was observed at least ten times. The chain joins TRBV9 to TRBJ2-7, with a tentative D call TRBD1 (5 bases). With 4 bases removed from V and 0 bases from J, the gap between germline ends came to 11 bases. The germline V gene has CDR1 SGDLS and CDR2 YYNGEE. This CDR3 region has 14 residues. The DNA of the CDR3 is TGTGCCAGCAGCACTACAGGTTTCTCCTACGAGCAGTACTTC. As protein: CASSTTGFSYEQYF.

This chain joins TRBV6-5 and TRBJ1-1, with TRBD1 as a possible D gene (5 bases). The V end was cut by 1 base, the J end by 6 bases, with 12 bases between. Germline V gives CDR1 MNHEY, CDR2 SVGAGI. The CDR3 is 14 amino acids. The chain's CDR3 is CASSYLTGTAEAFF. CDR3 nucleotide sequence: TGTGCCAGCAGTTACTTAACAGGAACCGCTGAAGCTTTCTTT.

The V gene is TRBV11-3, the J gene TRBJ2-2; no definite D call. The V end lost 3 bases, the J end lost 0 bases, and 11 bases lay between the germline ends. The CDR3 runs 16 residues. Germline V gene lookup returns CDR1 SGHNT and CDR2 YENEEA. The CDR3 coding sequence is TGTGCCAGCAGCTTCGACTTGTCGTCGAACACCGGGGAGCTGTTTTTT. Translation: CASSFDLSSNTGELFF.

In its sample, this clonotype was seen a few times. V is TRBV14 and J is TRBJ2-3, with D perhaps matching TRBD1 (6 bases). The CDR3 runs 14 residues. Germline CDR1 and CDR2: SGHDN and FVKESK. Trimming shortened V by 4 bases and J by 0 bases, and 8 bases separated the two germline ends. This CDR3 is CASSRQESTDTQYF. CDR3 sequence (DNA): TGTGCCAGCAGCCGACAGGAAAGCACAGATACGCAGTATTTT.

This clonotype has ten or more counts. The V gene is TRBV30, the J gene TRBJ2-7, with D perhaps matching TRBD2 (5 bases). V lost 5 bases and J 2 bases, leaving 10 bases between the germline ends. The CDR3 length is 12 residues. CDR1 is GTSNPN and CDR2 is SVGIG in the germline V gene (reference sequence). CDR3 protein: CAWSERAYEQYF. Here the CDR3 DNA reads TGTGCCTGGTCCGAGAGGGCCTACGAGCAGTACTTC.

The rearrangement joins TRBV2 to TRBJ2-1; 9 nucleotides line up with TRBD1. V was pared by 4 bases and J by 9 bases, with 16 bases of the junction left unmatched. Germline V CDR1 and CDR2: SNHLY, FYNNEI. This CDR3 spans 17 amino acids. The CDR3 is CASSAPTSGDRGFEQFF. CDR3 DNA sequence: TGTGCCAGCAGTGCCCCGACCTCGGGAGACAGGGGGTTTGAGCAGTTCTTC.

The chain employs TRBV20-1 and TRBJ2-5, with 7 nucleotides matching TRBD2. J was trimmed by 5 bases and V by 0 bases; bases with no gene match: 6. Germline V CDR1 and CDR2: DFQATT, SNEGSKA (reference sequence). CDR3 size: 14 residues. CDR3 DNA: TGCAGTGCTAGAGACTGGACTAGAAAGGAGACCCAGTACTTC. Translated: CSARDWTRKETQYF.

In its sample, this clonotype was seen a few times. The genes are TRBV29-1 and TRBJ1-6, with unresolved D. CDR3 length equals 13 residues. Germline values: CDR1 SQVTM, CDR2 ANQGSEA. V lost 2 bases, J lost 3 bases, and 5 bases lay in between. CDR3 sequence reads: CSVESHYNSPLHF. The CDR3 DNA follows: TGCAGCGTTGAATCCCACTATAATTCACCCCTCCACTTT.

This clonotype has only a few counts. The gene calls are TRBV7-8 and TRBJ1-5; D perhaps matches TRBD1 (6 bases). The germline V gene has CDR1 SGHVS and CDR2 FQNEAQ. The ends were cut back, 0 bases at V and 4 bases at J, with 10 bases in the middle. The CDR3 runs to 15 residues. This CDR3 is CASSLASRGNQPQHF. The CDR3 DNA reads as TGTGCCAGCAGCTTAGCGAGCAGGGGTAATCAGCCCCAGCATTTT.

There are a few counts of this clonotype. The V gene is TRBV4-1, the J gene TRBJ2-1; 11 bases agree with TRBD2. The V and J ends lost 1 base and 6 bases, in that order; junction bases with no gene match: 8. Germline lookup yields CDR1 MGHRA and CDR2 YSYEKL. This CDR3 contains 17 residues. DNA for the CDR3: TGCGCCAGCAGCCAAGTGCTAGCGGGGGGCGAGGGCAATGAGCAGTTCTTC. It translates to CASSQVLAGGEGNEQFF.

This clonotype was seen a handful of times. The chain employs TRBV19 and TRBJ2-2; no firm D call. The germline CDR1 and CDR2 sequences are LNHDA and SQIVND (reference sequence). The CDR3 contains 12 residues. The V gene lost 4 bases and the J gene lost 7 bases, with 7 bases spanning the gap. CDR3 in amino acids: CASSKTGGELFF. CDR3 nucleotide sequence: TGTGCCAGTAGTAAGACGGGCGGGGAGCTGTTTTTT.

The J gene is TRBJ2-7, the V gene TRBV28; either TRBD1 or TRBD2 may fit D (6 bases each). V was shortened by 5 bases and J by 7 bases, with 15 bases between the two germline ends. There are 13 residues in the CDR3. The germline V gene encodes CDR1 MDHEN and CDR2 SYDVKM. The CDR3 sequence is CASSARGPPEQYV. The DNA of the CDR3 is TGTGCCAGCAGTGCTCGGGGGCCCCCGGAGCAGTACGTC.

This clonotype was detected only a few times. The gene calls are TRBV10-2 and TRBJ2-1; 8 bases agree with TRBD2. Per germline, CDR1 WSHSY and CDR2 SAAADI. Trimming took 7 bases from V and 5 from J; bases not matched to a gene: 10. The CDR3 is 15 amino acids. This chain's CDR3 is CASTTSSGTHNEQFF. The CDR3 coding sequence is TGCGCCAGCACGACGAGTAGCGGGACTCACAATGAGCAGTTCTTC.